This T cell receptor (beta chain) was profiled in a study of T cells in Graves' hyperthyroidism and ophthalmopathy. RNA transcripts yielded amplified TCR beta CDR3 regions. HTBI primers drove first-round RT-PCR of the TCR CDR3. In TCRdb, the multiplex PCR reads were re-called with MiXCR into one record per CDR3 protein. This sample has about 350,000 distinct CDR3 sequences, with around 14% found just once. The table lists this clonotype with a few counts. This CDR3 comprises 14 residues. Germline CDR1 MNHEY, CDR2 SVGAGI. Trimming took 2 bases from V and 1 from J, leaving 7 bases between them. This TCR came from a woman aged 30 to 39 with Graves' hyperthyroidism. The V gene is TRBV6-5, the J gene TRBJ2-3; D is unresolved. The sequenced material came from blood. The CDR3 reads CASSYDIGTDTQYF. The CDR3 nucleotides are TGTGCCAGCAGTTACGACATAGGCACAGATACGCAGTATTTT.